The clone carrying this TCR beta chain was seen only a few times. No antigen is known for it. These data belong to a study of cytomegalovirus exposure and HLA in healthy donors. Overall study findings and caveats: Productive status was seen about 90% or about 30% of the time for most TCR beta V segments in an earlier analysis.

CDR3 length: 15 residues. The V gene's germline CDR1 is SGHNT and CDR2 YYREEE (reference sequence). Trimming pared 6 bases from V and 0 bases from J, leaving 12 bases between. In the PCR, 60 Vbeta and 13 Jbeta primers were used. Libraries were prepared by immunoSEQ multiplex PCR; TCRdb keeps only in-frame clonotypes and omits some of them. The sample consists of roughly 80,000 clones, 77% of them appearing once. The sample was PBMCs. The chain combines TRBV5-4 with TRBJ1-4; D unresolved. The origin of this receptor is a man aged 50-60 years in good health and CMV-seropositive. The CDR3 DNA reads TGTGCCAGCACAACTGGAGGGTCAACTAATGAAAAACTGTTTTTT. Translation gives CASTTGGSTNEKLFF.